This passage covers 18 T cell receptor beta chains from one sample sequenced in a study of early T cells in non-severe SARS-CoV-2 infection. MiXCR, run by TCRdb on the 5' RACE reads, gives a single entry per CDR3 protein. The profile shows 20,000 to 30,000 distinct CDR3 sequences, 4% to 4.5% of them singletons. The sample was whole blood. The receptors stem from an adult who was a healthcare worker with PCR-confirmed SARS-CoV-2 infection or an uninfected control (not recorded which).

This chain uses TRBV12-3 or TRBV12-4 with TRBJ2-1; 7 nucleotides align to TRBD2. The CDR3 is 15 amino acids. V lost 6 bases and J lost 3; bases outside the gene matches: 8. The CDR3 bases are TGTGCCAGCAGCCCGATGACTAGCATCTACAATGAGCAGTTCTTC. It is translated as CASSPMTSIYNEQFF.

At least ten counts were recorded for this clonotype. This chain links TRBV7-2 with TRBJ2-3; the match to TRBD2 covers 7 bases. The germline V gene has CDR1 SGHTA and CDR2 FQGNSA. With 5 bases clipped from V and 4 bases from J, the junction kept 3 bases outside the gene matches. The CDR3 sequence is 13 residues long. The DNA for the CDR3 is TGTGCCAGCAGCGGGGGGGTGTCAGATACGCAGTATTTT. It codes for CASSGGVSDTQYF.

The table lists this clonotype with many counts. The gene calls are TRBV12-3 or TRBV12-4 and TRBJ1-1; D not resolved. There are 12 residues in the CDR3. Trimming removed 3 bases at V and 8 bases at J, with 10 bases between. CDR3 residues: CASSFLEQEAFF. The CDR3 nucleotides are TGTGCCAGCAGTTTCCTCGAACAGGAAGCTTTCTTT.

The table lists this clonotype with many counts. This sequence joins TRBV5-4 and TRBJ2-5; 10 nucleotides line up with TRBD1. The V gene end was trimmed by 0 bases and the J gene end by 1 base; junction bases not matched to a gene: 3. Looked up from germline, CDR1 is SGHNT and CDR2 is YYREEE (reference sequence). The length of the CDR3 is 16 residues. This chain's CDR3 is CASSLGRDRGQETQYF. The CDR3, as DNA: TGTGCCAGCAGCTTGGGCCGGGACAGGGGCCAAGAGACCCAGTACTTC.

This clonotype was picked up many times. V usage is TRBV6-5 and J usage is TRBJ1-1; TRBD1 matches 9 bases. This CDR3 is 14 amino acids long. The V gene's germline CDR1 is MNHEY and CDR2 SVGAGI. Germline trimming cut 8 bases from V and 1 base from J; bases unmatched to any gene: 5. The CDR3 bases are TGTGCCAGCCACGGACAGGGGAGGAACACTGAAGCTTTCTTT. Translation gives CASHGQGRNTEAFF.

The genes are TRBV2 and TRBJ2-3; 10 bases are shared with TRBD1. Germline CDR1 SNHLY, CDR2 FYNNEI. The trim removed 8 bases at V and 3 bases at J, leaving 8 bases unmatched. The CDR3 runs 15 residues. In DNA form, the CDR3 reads TGTGCCAGCGGCCCGAGACAGGGGGCGACAGATACGCAGTATTTT. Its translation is CASGPRQGATDTQYF.

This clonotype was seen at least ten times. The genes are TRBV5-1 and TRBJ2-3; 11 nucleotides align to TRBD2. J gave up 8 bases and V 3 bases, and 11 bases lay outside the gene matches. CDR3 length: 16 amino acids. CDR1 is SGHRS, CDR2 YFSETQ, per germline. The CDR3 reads CASSSGLAEWQSTQYF. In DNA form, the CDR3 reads TGCGCCAGCAGCTCGGGACTAGCGGAATGGCAGAGTACGCAGTATTTT.

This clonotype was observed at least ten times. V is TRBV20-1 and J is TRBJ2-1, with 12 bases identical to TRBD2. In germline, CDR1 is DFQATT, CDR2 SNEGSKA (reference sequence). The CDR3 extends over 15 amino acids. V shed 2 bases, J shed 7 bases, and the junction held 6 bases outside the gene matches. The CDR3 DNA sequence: TGCAGTGCTAGACCACTAGCGGGAGGTTGGAATGAGCAGTTCTTC. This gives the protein CSARPLAGGWNEQFF.

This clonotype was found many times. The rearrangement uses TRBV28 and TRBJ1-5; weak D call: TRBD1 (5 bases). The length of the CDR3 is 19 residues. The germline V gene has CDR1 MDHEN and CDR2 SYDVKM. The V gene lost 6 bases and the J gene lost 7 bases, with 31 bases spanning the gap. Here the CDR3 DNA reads TGTGCCAGCAGGAGTACTTTAGGGCAGGGAGGAACTTGGGGCCAGCCCCAGCATTTT. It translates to CASRSTLGQGGTWGQPQHF.

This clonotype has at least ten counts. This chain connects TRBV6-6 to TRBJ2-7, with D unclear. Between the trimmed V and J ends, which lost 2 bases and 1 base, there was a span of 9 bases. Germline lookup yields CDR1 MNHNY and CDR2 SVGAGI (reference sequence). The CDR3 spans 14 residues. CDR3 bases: TGTGCCAGCAGTTACGCTATCGGGTCCTACGAGCAGTACTTC. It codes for CASSYAIGSYEQYF.

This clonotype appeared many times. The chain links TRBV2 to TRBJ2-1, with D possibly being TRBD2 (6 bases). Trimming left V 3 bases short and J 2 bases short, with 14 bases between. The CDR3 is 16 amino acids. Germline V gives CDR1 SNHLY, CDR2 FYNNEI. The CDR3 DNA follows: TGTGCCAGCAGTGATGAATGGCGGGACCCCTACAATGAGCAGTTCTTC. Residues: CASSDEWRDPYNEQFF.

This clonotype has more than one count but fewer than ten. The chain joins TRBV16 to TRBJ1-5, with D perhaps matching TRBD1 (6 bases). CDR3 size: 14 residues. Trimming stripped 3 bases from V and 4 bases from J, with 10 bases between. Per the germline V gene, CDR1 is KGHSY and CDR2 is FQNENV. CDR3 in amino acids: CASSHLQGNQPQHF. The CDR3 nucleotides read TGTGCCAGCAGCCATCTACAGGGAAATCAGCCCCAGCATTTT.

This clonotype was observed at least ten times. CDR3 DNA: TGTGCCAGCAGCCAAGGCCAACCAGGAGAAAAACTGTTTTTT. Amino acids: CASSQGQPGEKLFF. This chain joins TRBV3-1 and TRBJ1-4; D unclear. V gave up 1 base and J gave up 8 bases, with 11 bases separating them. CDR1 and CDR2 (germline): LGHDT, YNNKEL (reference sequence). The CDR3 extends over 14 amino acids.

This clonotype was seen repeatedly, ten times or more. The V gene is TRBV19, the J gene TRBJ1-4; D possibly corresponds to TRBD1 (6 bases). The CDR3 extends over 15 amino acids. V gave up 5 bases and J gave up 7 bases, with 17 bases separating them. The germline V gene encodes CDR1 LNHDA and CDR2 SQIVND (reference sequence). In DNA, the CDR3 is TGTGCCAGTAGTTTGTCCGGGACAATAAGTGAAAAACTGTTTTTT. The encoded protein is CASSLSGTISEKLFF.

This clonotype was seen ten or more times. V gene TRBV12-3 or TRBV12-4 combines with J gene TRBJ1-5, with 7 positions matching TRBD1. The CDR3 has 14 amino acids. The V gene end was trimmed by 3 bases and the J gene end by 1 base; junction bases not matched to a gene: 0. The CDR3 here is CASSLGQSNQPQHF. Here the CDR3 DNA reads TGTGCCAGCAGTTTGGGACAGAGCAATCAGCCCCAGCATTTT.

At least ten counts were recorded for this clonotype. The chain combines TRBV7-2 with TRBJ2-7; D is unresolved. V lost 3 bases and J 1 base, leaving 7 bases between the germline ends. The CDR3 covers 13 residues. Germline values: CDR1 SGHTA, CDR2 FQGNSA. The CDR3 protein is CASSFRRSYEQYF. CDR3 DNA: TGTGCCAGCAGCTTCCGACGATCCTACGAGCAGTACTTC.

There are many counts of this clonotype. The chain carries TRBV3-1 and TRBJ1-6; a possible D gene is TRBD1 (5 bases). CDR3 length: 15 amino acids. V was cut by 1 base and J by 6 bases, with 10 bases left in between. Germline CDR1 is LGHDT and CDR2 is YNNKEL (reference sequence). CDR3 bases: TGTGCCAGCAGCCAAGTCGTTGGGGGTAATTCACCCCTCCACTTT. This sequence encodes CASSQVVGGNSPLHF.

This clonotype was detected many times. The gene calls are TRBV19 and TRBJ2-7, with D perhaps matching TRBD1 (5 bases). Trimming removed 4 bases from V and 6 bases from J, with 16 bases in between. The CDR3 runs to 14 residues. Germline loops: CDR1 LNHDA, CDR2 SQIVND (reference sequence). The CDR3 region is CASSRSPGLGEQYF. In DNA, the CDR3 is TGTGCCAGTAGTAGGAGTCCAGGGCTTGGCGAGCAGTACTTC.